Shown below are 27 T cell receptor beta chains from a single sample sequenced in a study of T cells in localized non-small cell lung cancer. Sequencing used immunoSEQ multiplex PCR; TCRdb keeps in-frame clones, though not all of them. The repertoire holds about 23,000 clones, with roughly 84% as singletons. Sequencing used PBMCs, obtained before any cancer treatment. Receptor source: a man aged 40 to 70 with stage II lung adenocarcinoma.

The chain carries TRBV6-6 and TRBJ1-4; D may be TRBD1 (5 bases). V lost 5 bases and J lost 4, with 17 bases in between. The CDR3 loop spans 16 amino acids. Looked up from germline, CDR1 is MNHNY and CDR2 is SVGAGI (reference sequence). The CDR3 DNA sequence: TGTGCCAGCAGTCCCGGGACCAAGGCCGGTAATGAAAAACTGTTTTTT. Its translation: CASSPGTKAGNEKLFF.

The chain links TRBV19 to TRBJ2-7, with a weak D call TRBD2 (5 bases). V lost 5 bases, J lost 7 bases, and 15 bases lay in between. This CDR3 is 13 amino acids long. Per the germline V gene, CDR1 is LNHDA and CDR2 is SQIVND (reference sequence). The DNA of the CDR3 is TGTGCCAGTAGTCATCAGCGGCCGGAGGAGCAGTACTTC. As protein: CASSHQRPEEQYF.

The gene calls are TRBV7-9 and TRBJ2-7, with D unclear. The germline gives CDR1 SEHNR, CDR2 FQNEAQ (reference sequence). The CDR3 contains 12 residues. Trimming took off 1 base at V and 7 bases at J, with 8 bases between the two ends. Written as DNA, the CDR3 is TGTGCCAGCAGCTTAGAGATCGGGGAGCAGTACTTC. It is translated as CASSLEIGEQYF.

The chain has TRBV30 and TRBJ1-1; D gene ambiguous. There are 15 residues in the CDR3. V was cut by 2 bases and J by 1 base, with 14 bases left in between. Looked up from germline, CDR1 is GTSNPN and CDR2 is SVGIG (reference sequence). DNA of the CDR3: TGTGCCTGGAGTATAAGGTTACCATCGAACACTGAAGCTTTCTTT. Translated, it gives CAWSIRLPSNTEAFF. Together with reference TRBV30 and TRBJ1-1, the CDR3 gives the full variable domain: SQTIHQWPATLVQPVGSPLSLECTVEGTSNPNLYWYRQAAGRGLQLLFYSVGIGQISSEVPQNLSASRPQDRQFILSSKKLLLSDSGFYLCAWSIRLPSNTEAFFGQGTRLTVV.

The rearrangement joins TRBV19 to TRBJ2-1; the match to TRBD2 covers 8 bases. Germline V gene lookup returns CDR1 LNHDA and CDR2 SQIVND (reference sequence). The V gene end was trimmed by 2 bases and the J gene end by 7 bases; junction bases not matched to a gene: 13. This CDR3 comprises 17 residues. CDR3 coding DNA: TGTGCCAGTAGTATAAGGCGAGCGGGAGAGGGTTTGAATGAGCAGTTCTTC. Its protein product is CASSIRRAGEGLNEQFF.

The genes are TRBV5-1 and TRBJ2-3; TRBD2 matches 11 bases. V shed 3 bases and J 2 bases; nucleotides not matched to a gene: 8. This CDR3 is 17 amino acids long. CDR1 SGHRS and CDR2 YFSETQ come from the germline V gene. The CDR3 protein is CASSSGGTSGSTDTQYF. In DNA, the CDR3 is TGCGCCAGCAGCTCGGGTGGGACTAGCGGATCCACAGATACGCAGTATTTT.

CDR3 region: CASSLLGTSGSDDEQFF. The CDR3 nucleotides read TGTGCCAGCAGCCTCCTTGGGACTAGCGGGAGCGATGATGAGCAGTTCTTC. The chain carries TRBV7-9 and TRBJ2-1; TRBD2 matches 14 bases. This CDR3 spans 17 amino acids. Looked up from germline, CDR1 is SEHNR and CDR2 is FQNEAQ (reference sequence). V was clipped by 5 bases and J by 8 bases; unmatched bases: 11.

J is TRBJ1-1 and V is TRBV2, with 9 bases fitting TRBD1. The CDR3 has 14 residues. V lost 5 bases and J lost 1; bases outside the gene matches: 2. Germline loops: CDR1 SNHLY, CDR2 FYNNEI. The CDR3 loop reads CASSRQGENTEAFF. CDR3 nucleotides: TGTGCCAGCAGTCGACAGGGGGAGAACACTGAAGCTTTCTTT.

The chain links TRBV5-4 to TRBJ2-7; TRBD2 might be the D (6 bases). Trimming cost V 0 bases and J 3 bases, with 7 bases left between them. There are 13 residues in the CDR3. Germline V lookup: CDR1 SGHNT, CDR2 YYREEE (reference sequence). The CDR3 DNA sequence: TGTGCCAGCAGCTTGGTCGGGGGCTACGAGCAGTACTTC. This sequence encodes CASSLVGGYEQYF.

The chain links TRBV5-1 to TRBJ1-3; possible D gene TRBD1, 6 bases. The CDR3 extends over 15 amino acids. CDR1 and CDR2 (germline): SGHRS, YFSETQ. V was shortened by 0 bases and J by 8 bases, with 15 bases between the two germline ends. CDR3 loop: CASSLAGTTRDTIYF. The DNA for the CDR3 is TGCGCCAGCAGCTTGGCAGGGACAACCCGGGACACCATATATTTT.

The rearrangement links TRBV11-3 to TRBJ1-1; no definite D call. CDR3 length equals 15 residues. V lost 3 bases and J 1 base, leaving 12 bases between the germline ends. Germline-derived CDR1 and CDR2 are SGHNT and YENEEA. CDR3 sequence reads: CASSFTATPNTEAFF. As DNA, the CDR3 is TGTGCCAGCAGCTTTACGGCTACCCCGAACACTGAAGCTTTCTTT.

The chain has TRBV11-3 and TRBJ2-1; 8 bases align to TRBD2. This CDR3 contains 17 residues. The germline V gene encodes CDR1 SGHNT and CDR2 YENEEA. The V gene end was trimmed by 0 bases and the J gene end by 1 base; junction bases not matched to a gene: 5. Here the CDR3 DNA reads TGTGCCAGCAGCTTAGAAGCGGGAGTTGGATCCTACAATGAGCAGTTCTTC. Protein sequence: CASSLEAGVGSYNEQFF.

The chain uses TRBV19 and TRBJ1-1; D is possibly TRBD1 (5 bases). The V end lost 7 bases, the J end lost 5 bases, and 17 bases lay between the germline ends. Per germline, CDR1 LNHDA and CDR2 SQIVND (reference sequence). This CDR3 comprises 14 residues. This CDR3 is CASNLPAGKTEAFF. In nucleotides, the CDR3 is TGTGCCAGTAACCTCCCCGCAGGGAAAACTGAAGCTTTCTTT.

The chain is built from TRBV6-6 and TRBJ2-1; 11 bases are a match to TRBD2. The CDR3 consists of 15 residues. CDR1 and CDR2 from the germline V gene are MNHNY and SVGAGI (reference sequence). The V segment lost 4 bases and the J segment 8 bases; nucleotides outside the gene matches: 7. CDR3 in DNA: TGTGCCAGCAGTTCGACTAGCGGGACCGTCTATGAGCAGTTCTTC. Amino acids: CASSSTSGTVYEQFF.

This chain uses TRBV10-3 with TRBJ2-7; maybe TRBD1 (5 bases). The CDR3 loop spans 12 amino acids. V was trimmed by 3 bases and J by 7 bases, leaving 10 bases between them. The V gene's germline CDR1 is ENHRY and CDR2 SYGVKD. The CDR3, as DNA: TGTGCCATCAGTGAAGGGGTGGGGGAGCAGTACTTC. It translates to CAISEGVGEQYF.

J is TRBJ1-5 and V is TRBV19; 8 nucleotides match TRBD1. Germline lookup yields CDR1 LNHDA and CDR2 SQIVND (reference sequence). The CDR3 totals 18 residues. V lost 5 bases to trimming and J lost 0 bases; unmatched junction nucleotides: 12. CDR3 in DNA: TGTGCCAGTAGTTTCCGTGACAGGGGCGGGTATAGCAATCAGCCCCAGCATTTT. Translation: CASSFRDRGGYSNQPQHF.

V gene TRBV7-8 combines with J gene TRBJ1-2, with a tentative D call TRBD1 (5 bases). Germline V lookup: CDR1 SGHVS, CDR2 FQNEAQ. V was clipped by 2 bases and J by 4 bases, with 8 bases between them. The CDR3 sequence is 13 residues long. CDR3 DNA: TGTGCCAGCAGCTTACGACAGCTCTATGGCTACACCTTC. Translation: CASSLRQLYGYTF.

The genes are TRBV7-6 and TRBJ2-2, with unresolved D. V was cut by 4 bases and J by 0 bases, with 3 bases left in between. This CDR3 has 13 amino acids. Looked up from germline, CDR1 is SGHVS and CDR2 is FNYEAQ. The CDR3 coding sequence is TGTGCCAGCAGCTCGACGAACACCGGGGAGCTGTTTTTT. Translated, it gives CASSSTNTGELFF.

The chain recombines TRBV7-8 with TRBJ1-3, with a tentative D call TRBD1 (5 bases). Trimming stripped 5 bases from V and 0 bases from J, with 14 bases between. Per the germline V gene, CDR1 is SGHVS and CDR2 is FQNEAQ. The CDR3 consists of 16 residues. Written as DNA, the CDR3 is TGTGCCAGCAGCCCAGGCGGGGCGTCCTCTGGAAACACCATATATTTT. As protein: CASSPGGASSGNTIYF.

The V call is TRBV7-2, the J call TRBJ2-7; D unclear. Trimming removed 5 bases at V and 0 bases at J, with 11 bases between. This CDR3 comprises 14 residues. The germline V gene encodes CDR1 SGHTA and CDR2 FQGNSA. The CDR3, as DNA: TGTGCCAGCAGCCCAGGACGGACCTCCTACGAGCAGTACTTC. Encoded protein: CASSPGRTSYEQYF.

The chain uses TRBV11-2 and TRBJ1-5; no definite D call. V gave up 1 base and J gave up 6 bases, with 7 bases separating them. This CDR3 is built from 13 residues. Germline-derived CDR1 and CDR2 are SGHAT and FQNNGV. CDR3 loop: CASSLGEAQPQHF. CDR3 nucleotide sequence: TGTGCCAGCAGCTTAGGGGAGGCTCAGCCCCAGCATTTT.

The V and J genes are TRBV6-5 and TRBJ1-5; no clear D. Germline CDR1 MNHEY, CDR2 SVGAGI. V lost 6 bases, J lost 5 bases, and 11 bases lay in between. This CDR3 spans 13 amino acids. As DNA, the CDR3 is TGTGCCAGCAGCGAGGGTCGCCATCAGCCCCAGCATTTT. This encodes CASSEGRHQPQHF.

The chain uses TRBV11-2 and TRBJ2-3; TRBD1 might be the D (6 bases). Trimming took off 5 bases at V and 6 bases at J, with 21 bases between the two ends. The CDR3 sequence is 16 residues long. In germline, CDR1 is SGHAT, CDR2 FQNNGV. CDR3 in amino acids: CASSRGGVALSDTQYF. CDR3 sequence (DNA): TGTGCCAGCAGCCGAGGGGGAGTAGCATTATCCGATACGCAGTATTTT. Drawing the rest from reference TRBV11-2 and TRBJ2-3, the complete variable domain is EAGVAQSPRYKIIEKRQSVAFWCNPISGHATLYWYQQILGQGPKLLIQFQNNGVVDDSQLPKDRFSAERLKGVDSTLKIQPAKLEDSAVYLCASSRGGVALSDTQYFGPGTRLTVL.

This clone was picked up a small number of times. The CDR3 DNA reads as TGTGCCAGCAGCCCCCGACACGACCTTACCTACGAGCAGTACTTC. It specifies CASSPRHDLTYEQYF. The chain joins TRBV11-3 to TRBJ2-7; D gene ambiguous. CDR1 and CDR2 from the germline V gene are SGHNT and YENEEA. The ends were cut back, 5 bases at V and 2 bases at J, with 16 bases in the middle. The CDR3 is 15 residues long.

The sample holds a few counts of this clone. The chain links TRBV6-1 to TRBJ1-1; 7 bases map to TRBD1. CDR1 is MNHNS and CDR2 is SASEGT in the germline V gene. V lost 3 bases and J lost 4; bases outside the gene matches: 11. The CDR3 is 16 residues long. The CDR3 is CASSERQGPGGTEAFF. The DNA for the CDR3 is TGTGCCAGCAGTGAGCGACAGGGCCCTGGGGGCACTGAAGCTTTCTTT.

This chain links TRBV19 with TRBJ1-1; 9 bases align to TRBD1. The CDR3 loop spans 15 amino acids. Trimming cost V 5 bases and J 2 bases; bases outside gene matches: 6. Germline assignment: CDR1 LNHDA and CDR2 SQIVND (reference sequence). Here the CDR3 reads CASSPRTGDNTEAFF. CDR3 DNA sequence: TGTGCCAGTAGTCCCCGGACAGGGGATAACACTGAAGCTTTCTTT.

The gene calls are TRBV4-1 and TRBJ1-3; tentative D call: TRBD1 (5 bases). This CDR3 is built from 17 residues. With 0 bases removed from V and 0 bases from J, the gap between germline ends came to 12 bases. CDR1 MGHRA and CDR2 YSYEKL come from the germline V gene. For the CDR3, the DNA is TGCGCCAGCAGCCAAGATCCCGGGACTCTCTCTGGAAACACCATATATTTT. This encodes CASSQDPGTLSGNTIYF.